This T cell receptor (beta chain) stems from a study of cytomegalovirus exposure and HLA in healthy donors. General observations from the study: Fewer N-insertions than the roughly 700-donor mean were reportedly shown by an Asian-associated ancestry cluster in a later analysis. V- and J-gene trimming of TCR beta was linked (in a later analysis) to a missense DCLRE1C variant.

V dropped 2 bases and J dropped 0; count of bases not matched to a gene: 4. Germline values: CDR1 SGHTS, CDR2 YDEGEE. The length of the CDR3 is 16 residues. The PCR used 60 Vbeta and 13 Jbeta primers. Assay: immunoSEQ multiplex PCR; the TCRdb copy retains only in-frame clones and omits some. This repertoire shows over 150,000 clones, just under 75% found once; its top ten account for more than 4%. This clone was seen more than once but under ten times. The target antigen is unknown. The sequence came from a man aged 25 to 40 in good health and CMV-seropositive. The chain couples TRBV5-8 to TRBJ2-5; 10 bases match TRBD2. The material sequenced was PBMCs. The CDR3 region has the DNA TGTGCCAGCAGCTTCGGTAGCGGGGGGTACCAAGAGACCCAGTACTTC. Amino acid sequence: CASSFGSGGYQETQYF.